The present T cell receptor (beta chain) was sequenced within a study of a mutant IDH1 vaccine in newly diagnosed glioma. Whole-study context: Treated patients comprised 62.5% males and roughly 40% females, mean age roughly 43 years. Patients' prior therapy spanned radiotherapy, temozolomide, or both; most underwent both.

Here immunoSEQ multiplex PCR was the method, and the copy in TCRdb shows in-frame clones only, minus some. The table shows around 33,000 clones, with about 80% occurring only once. The length of the CDR3 is 10 residues. With regard to this clone: Its matching antigen is unknown.

The study, taken as a whole, reports: A vaccine-induced immune response developed in around 94% of the patients.

The time point is: baseline, week 1 (first vaccination visit). Treatment noted: pre-vaccination baseline after standard-of-care therapy. The TCR comes from a man aged 45-65 years with glioma. Some clones in this sample may be carry-over from other donors' samples. The chain has TRBV21-1 and TRBJ2-3; the table names TRBD2, a call not compared with the DNA. TRBV21-1 is described as a pseudogene. Sequenced material: peripheral blood mononuclear cells (PBMCs), taken from a glioma patient treated with radiotherapy, temozolomide or both. The CDR3 DNA reads TGTGCCAGCAGCAAAAGCGGGTCTTATTTT. Translation gives CASSKSGSYF.